Following are 3 T cell receptor beta chains from one sample sequenced in a study of blood T cell repertoires in COVID-19. Profiled with immunoSEQ multiplex PCR; TCRdb holds only in-frame clones, not every one. The sample includes about 33,000 clones, more than 70% of them seen just once. The source material was peripheral blood. These receptors originate from a human donor in a cohort sampled during active COVID-19.

This clone was seen only a few times. This chain joins TRBV7-9 and TRBJ2-2, with TRBD1 matching over 8 bases. The germline gives CDR1 SEHNR, CDR2 FQNEAQ (reference sequence). V shed 4 bases, J shed 1 base, and the junction held 2 bases outside the gene matches. The CDR3 runs to 15 residues. CDR3 sequence (DNA): TGTGCCAGCAGCTCAGGACAGGGGAACACCGGGGAGCTGTTTTTT. Its translation: CASSSGQGNTGELFF. Based on the CDR3 plus reference TRBV7-9 and TRBJ2-2, the full variable domain is DTGVSQNPRHKITKRGQNVTFRCDPISEHNRLYWYRQTLGQGPEFLTYFQNEAQLEKSRLLSDRFSAERPKGSFSTLEIQRTEQGDSAMYLCASSSGQGNTGELFFGEGSRLTVL.

This rearrangement joins TRBV7-2 to TRBJ2-3; D is possibly TRBD2 (5 bases). The CDR3 is made up of 14 amino acids. Germline lookup yields CDR1 SGHTA and CDR2 FQGNSA. Trimming removed 5 bases at V and 3 bases at J, with 12 bases between. This chain's CDR3 is CASSPSVATDTQYF. The DNA for the CDR3 is TGTGCCAGCAGCCCCAGCGTAGCGACAGATACGCAGTATTTT.

This rearrangement joins TRBV13 to TRBJ2-7, with 8 positions matching TRBD1. V lost 3 bases to trimming and J lost 6 bases; unmatched junction nucleotides: 10. The germline V gene has CDR1 PRHDT and CDR2 FYEKMQ (reference sequence). The length of the CDR3 is 15 residues. For the CDR3, the DNA is TGTGCCAGCAGCTTGGGACAGGTGCGGTTCCCCGAGCAGTACTTC. Encoded protein: CASSLGQVRFPEQYF. The full variable domain, rest sourced from reference TRBV13 and TRBJ2-7, is AAGVIQSPRHLIKEKRETATLKCYPIPRHDTVYWYQQGPGQDPQFLISFYEKMQSDKGSIPDRFSAQQFSDYHSELNMSSLELGDSALYFCASSLGQVRFPEQYFGPGTRLTVT.